Listed below are T cell receptor beta chains from one sample, sequenced in a study of blood T cell repertoires in COVID-19. The method was immunoSEQ multiplex PCR; TCRdb's version includes in-frame clones alone and lacks a portion of them. Here the sample spans around 340,000 clones, around 83% being singletons. Sequences were obtained from peripheral blood. The receptors shown here come from a man aged 25-45 years with active or convalescent COVID-19. CDR3s include the opening cysteine and the closing phenylalanine or tryptophan. Each record gives: clone size, J gene, D gene, V gene, CDR3 DNA, CDR3 protein. D genes are given only for firm matches. Size tells how often a clone was seen (once, few, many) or the class of an expanded clone, and some rows leave it out.

once,TRBJ1-2,TRBD1,TRBV15,TGTGCCACCAGCAGCGGGACAGGGGGAGGCTACACCTTC,CATSSGTGGGYTF
-,TRBJ2-3,TRBD2,TRBV24-1,TGTGCCACCAGTCCCACGACTAGCGGGAGGGCAGATACGCAGTATTTT,CATSPTTSGRADTQYF
-,TRBJ2-3,TRBD2,TRBV3-1/TRBV3-2,TGTGCCAGCAGCCCGCTAGCGGAGACCACAGATACGCAGTATTTT,CASSPLAETTDTQYF
-,TRBJ2-4,-,TRBV10-3,TGTGCCATCAGTGAGTCCGGGGGGCTCGCGGGCAAAAACATTCAGTACTTC,CAISESGGLAGKNIQYF
-,TRBJ1-2,-,TRBV3-1/TRBV3-2,TGTGCCAGCAGCCAAGACCCGGACAGCGGAAATGGCTACACCTTC,CASSQDPDSGNGYTF
-,TRBJ2-5,TRBD1,TRBV5-4,TGTGCCAGCAGCTCTAGGACAGGACTCGTCCAAGAGACCCAGTACTTC,CASSSRTGLVQETQYF
once,TRBJ2-3,-,TRBV9,TGTGCCAGCAGCCCACTTGTAAGAGGGACACGACAGAATACGCAGTATTTT,CASSPLVRGTRQNTQYF
-,TRBJ2-5,TRBD2,TRBV5-1,TGCGCCAGCAGCTTGGTCGGGAGGGCGCAGGAGACCCAGTACTTC,CASSLVGRAQETQYF
-,TRBJ1-3,TRBD1,TRBV2,TGTGCCAGCAGTCCGGACAGGGTGGAGGGCACCATATATTTT,CASSPDRVEGTIYF
-,TRBJ1-5,-,TRBV28,TGTGCTACTTCGCCCCAGCATTTT,CATSPQHF
once,TRBJ1-2,-,TRBV5-1,TGCGCCAGCAGCCTTGGGACCGGAGGGCTCTATGGCTACACCTTC,CASSLGTGGLYGYTF
-,TRBJ1-5,-,TRBV7-6,TGTGCCAGCAGCAGCAGGGAGGGCAATCAGCCCCAGCATTTT,CASSSREGNQPQHF
few,TRBJ2-2,-,TRBV7-3,TGTGCCAGCAGCTTAATATCGGGGGCCGGGGAGCTGTTTTTT,CASSLISGAGELFF
-,TRBJ2-1,-,TRBV7-2,TGTGCCAGCAGCTTAGCTCGTAACTCCTACAATGAGCAGTTCTTC,CASSLARNSYNEQFF
-,TRBJ2-7,-,TRBV7-2,TGTGCCAGCAGCTTCCTAGCGTCTTCCTACGAGCAGTACTTC,CASSFLASSYEQYF
-,TRBJ2-7,-,TRBV6-6,TGTGCCAGCAGTAGCTCGGTGGGGAGCTCCTACGAGCAGTACTTC,CASSSSVGSSYEQYF
once,TRBJ2-7,-,TRBV18,TGTGCCAGCTCACCGGCATTTCTTTTCTACGAGCAGTACTTC,CASSPAFLFYEQYF
-,TRBJ1-4,-,TRBV14,TGTGCCAGCAGCAGGGGGAACCATGAAAAACTGTTTTTT,CASSRGNHEKLFF
-,TRBJ1-1,-,TRBV5-1,TGCGCCAGCAGCACCGGACCCTTGAGGGCTGAAGCTTTCTTT,CASSTGPLRAEAFF
once,TRBJ1-4,TRBD1,TRBV11-3,TGTGCCAGCAGCTTAGAGGGGACAGGGAACGAAAAACTGTTTTTT,CASSLEGTGNEKLFF
-,TRBJ1-2,TRBD1,TRBV7-8,TGTGCCAGCAGCTTGACAGGGGGTGTCTATGGCTACACCTTC,CASSLTGGVYGYTF
-,TRBJ2-7,TRBD2,TRBV19,TGTGCCAGTAGCCGGACTAGCTTAGACGAGCAGTACTTC,CASSRTSLDEQYF
-,TRBJ1-1,-,TRBV10-3,TGTGCCATCAGTGTAGGGGGAGATGAAGCTTTCTTT,CAISVGGDEAFF
-,TRBJ1-5,TRBD1,TRBV30,TGTGCGGCGGGACAGGCGCACAATCAGCCCCAGCATTTT,CAAGQAHNQPQHF
-,TRBJ2-7,-,TRBV4-1,TGCGCCAGCAGCCAAGAACTAGGCAGGGAGCAGTACTTC,CASSQELGREQYF
-,TRBJ2-1,TRBD1,TRBV28,TGTGCCAGCAGTCTGACAGGGCGCCCCTACAATGAGCAGTTCTTC,CASSLTGRPYNEQFF
-,TRBJ2-5,-,TRBV28,TGTGCCAGCAGTTGGAAGAGGACTATCCAAGAGACCCAGTACTTC,CASSWKRTIQETQYF
-,TRBJ1-1,-,TRBV9,TGTGCCAGCAGCGTAGGCCAGGGAAATATGAACACTGAAGCTTTCTTT,CASSVGQGNMNTEAFF
-,TRBJ2-3,TRBD2,TRBV19,TGTGCCAGCCTTCCTAGCGGGGGAAGCACAGATACGCAGTATTTT,CASLPSGGSTDTQYF
-,TRBJ2-3,-,TRBV3-1/TRBV3-2,TGTGCCAGCAGCCAACGACAGCCTAGCACAGATACGCAGTATTTT,CASSQRQPSTDTQYF
-,TRBJ1-1,-,TRBV10-3,TGTGCCATCAGAGGAACGGGGACCAGGGGCACTGAAGCTTTCTTT,CAIRGTGTRGTEAFF
-,TRBJ1-2,-,TRBV5-6,TGTGCCAGCAGCTTACAGACTAACTATGGCTACACCTTC,CASSLQTNYGYTF
-,TRBJ2-2,-,TRBV4-1,TGCGCCAGCAGCCAAGGGGCATTACAAATGAAGACCGGGGAGCTGTTTTTT,CASSQGALQMKTGELFF
few,TRBJ2-2,-,TRBV7-9,TGTGCCAGCAGCTTACAAACCGGGGAGCTGTTTTTT,CASSLQTGELFF
-,TRBJ2-3,TRBD2,TRBV7-3,TGTGCCAGCAGCCCTGCGGGACTAGCGGCCACAGATACGCAGTATTTT,CASSPAGLAATDTQYF
-,TRBJ2-7,-,TRBV4-2,TGTGCCAGCAGCCAAGCGAGTGGGCTAGCGACTTACGAGCAGTACTTC,CASSQASGLATYEQYF
-,TRBJ1-1,-,TRBV27,TGTGCCAGCAGTTCCGGGGGGGGGACTGAAGCTTTCTTT,CASSSGGGTEAFF
-,TRBJ1-1,-,TRBV7-9,TGTGCCAGCAGCTTTCAGGGAAACACTGAAGCTTTCTTT,CASSFQGNTEAFF
few,TRBJ2-7,TRBD1,TRBV18,TGTGCCAGCTCACCAGGGACAGGGTCCTACGAGCAGTACTTC,CASSPGTGSYEQYF
-,TRBJ2-7,-,TRBV18,TGTGCCAGCTCACGCCTCGGGGACGAGCAGTACTTC,CASSRLGDEQYF
once,TRBJ2-1,TRBD2,TRBV27,TGTGCCAGCAGGACTAGCAAGATCTCCTACAATGAGCAGTTCTTC,CASRTSKISYNEQFF
-,TRBJ2-7,TRBD1,TRBV30,TGTGCCTGGAGGGCCCGGACAGGACTCTCCTACGAGCAGTACTTC,CAWRARTGLSYEQYF
-,TRBJ1-1,-,TRBV6-5,TGTGCCAGCAACTCCAGGGATCTATCCACTGAAGCTTTCTTT,CASNSRDLSTEAFF
-,TRBJ1-2,TRBD1,TRBV24-1,TGTGCCCCTGCACAGGGGCACCATTATGGCTACACCTTC,CAPAQGHHYGYTF
-,TRBJ2-1,TRBD2,TRBV6-5,TGTGCCAGCAGTTTCAGCGGGGCGTCCAATGAGCAGTTCTTC,CASSFSGASNEQFF
-,TRBJ1-4,-,TRBV9,TGTGCCAGCAGCGTAGATGGGAGACTTGAAAAACTGTTTTTT,CASSVDGRLEKLFF
-,TRBJ1-1,-,TRBV19,TGTGCCACCGCGGGACCCTTGAGGACTGAAGCTTTCTTT,CATAGPLRTEAFF
-,TRBJ1-5,-,TRBV5-1,TGCGCCAGCAGCTTACAGGGTGACAATCAGCCCCAGCATTTT,CASSLQGDNQPQHF
-,TRBJ1-6,-,TRBV6-1,TGTGCCAGCAGTGAGAGAAACCCCTCCTATAATTCACCCCTCCACTTT,CASSERNPSYNSPLHF
-,TRBJ1-1,TRBD1,TRBV19,TGTGCCAGTAGTCTGCCGGAGACAGGGTTTCACGGGACGGATCCTCACACTGAAGCTTTCTTT,CASSLPETGFHGTDPHTEAFF
-,TRBJ2-1,TRBD2,TRBV10-3,TGTGCCATCAGGAGGGGACTAGCGGACTACAATGAGCAGTTCTTC,CAIRRGLADYNEQFF
-,TRBJ2-1,-,TRBV4-3,TGCGCCAGCAGCCAAGAGGCCCCCCTCCTCATGGGAGGAGGGAATGAGCAGTTCTTC,CASSQEAPLLMGGGNEQFF
-,TRBJ2-3,TRBD1,TRBV11-2,TGTGCCAGCAGCTTATCGAGGGGGCTGAGCACAGATACGCAGTATTTT,CASSLSRGLSTDTQYF
-,TRBJ1-5,TRBD1,TRBV3-1/TRBV3-2,TGTGCCAGCAGCGCGGGACAGGGGGCCGGGCAGCCCCAGCATTTT,CASSAGQGAGQPQHF
once,TRBJ2-7,TRBD1,TRBV30,TGTGCCTGGAGCGTTGGGACAGGGATCTACGAGCAGTACTTC,CAWSVGTGIYEQYF
-,TRBJ2-1,TRBD1,TRBV4-1,TGCGCCAGCAGCCAAGTACAGGGGCCTTACAATGAGCAGTTCTTC,CASSQVQGPYNEQFF
-,TRBJ2-7,TRBD1,TRBV27,TGTGCCAGCAGTCGGCGCCGGGACAGTGAGGGCGAGCAGTACTTC,CASSRRRDSEGEQYF
-,TRBJ2-7,-,TRBV6-2/TRBV6-3,TGTGCCAGCAATTACGGGGGACACAGTGGTGAGCAGTACTTC,CASNYGGHSGEQYF